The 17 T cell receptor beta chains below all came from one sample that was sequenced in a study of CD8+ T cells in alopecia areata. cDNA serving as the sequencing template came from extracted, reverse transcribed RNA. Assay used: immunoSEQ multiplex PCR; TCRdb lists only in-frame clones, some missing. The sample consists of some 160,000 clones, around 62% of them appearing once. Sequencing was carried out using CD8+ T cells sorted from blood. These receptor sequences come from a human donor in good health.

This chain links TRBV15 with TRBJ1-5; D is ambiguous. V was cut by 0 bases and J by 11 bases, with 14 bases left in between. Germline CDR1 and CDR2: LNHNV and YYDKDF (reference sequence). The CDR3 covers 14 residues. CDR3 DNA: TGTGCCACCAGCAGAGATATGGAGAGGGCGTCCCAGCATTTT. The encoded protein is CATSRDMERASQHF.

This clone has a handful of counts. The CDR3 DNA reads as TGTGCCAGCAGCCAGGACAGTCGGAGCAATCAGCCCCAGCATTTT. This codes for CASSQDSRSNQPQHF. The genes are TRBV6-5 and TRBJ1-5, with D tentatively TRBD1 (6 bases). The V end was cut by 6 bases, the J end by 1 base, with 13 bases between. Germline V gives CDR1 MNHEY, CDR2 SVGAGI. This CDR3 is 15 amino acids long.

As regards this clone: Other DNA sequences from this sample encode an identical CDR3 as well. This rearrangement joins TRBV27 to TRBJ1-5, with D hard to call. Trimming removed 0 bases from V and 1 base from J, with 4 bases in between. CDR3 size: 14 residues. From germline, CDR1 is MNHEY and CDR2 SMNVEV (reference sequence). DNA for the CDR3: TGTGCCAGCAGTTTATCTGGGAGCAATCAGCCCCAGCATTTT. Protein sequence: CASSLSGSNQPQHF.

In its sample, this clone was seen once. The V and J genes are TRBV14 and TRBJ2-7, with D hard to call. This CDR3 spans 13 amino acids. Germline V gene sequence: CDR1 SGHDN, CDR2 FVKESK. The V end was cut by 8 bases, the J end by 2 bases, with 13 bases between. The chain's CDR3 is CASAGQVAYEQYF. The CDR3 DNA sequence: TGTGCCAGCGCAGGTCAAGTAGCCTACGAGCAGTACTTC.

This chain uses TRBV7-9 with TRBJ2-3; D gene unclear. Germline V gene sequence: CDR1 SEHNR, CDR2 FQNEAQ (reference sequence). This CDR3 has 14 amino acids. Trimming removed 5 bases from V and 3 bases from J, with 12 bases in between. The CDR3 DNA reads TGTGCCAGCAGCCTCGAGCAGACTACAGATACGCAGTATTTT. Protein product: CASSLEQTTDTQYF.

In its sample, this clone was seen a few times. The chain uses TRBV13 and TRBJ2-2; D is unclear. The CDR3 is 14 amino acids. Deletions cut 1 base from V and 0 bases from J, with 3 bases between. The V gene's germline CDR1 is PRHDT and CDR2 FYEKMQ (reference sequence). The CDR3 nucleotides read TGTGCCAGCAGCTTAGTATCGAACACCGGGGAGCTGTTTTTT. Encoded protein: CASSLVSNTGELFF. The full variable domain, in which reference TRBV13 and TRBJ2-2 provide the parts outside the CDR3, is AAGVIQSPRHLIKEKRETATLKCYPIPRHDTVYWYQQGPGQDPQFLISFYEKMQSDKGSIPDRFSAQQFSDYHSELNMSSLELGDSALYFCASSLVSNTGELFFGEGSRLTVL.

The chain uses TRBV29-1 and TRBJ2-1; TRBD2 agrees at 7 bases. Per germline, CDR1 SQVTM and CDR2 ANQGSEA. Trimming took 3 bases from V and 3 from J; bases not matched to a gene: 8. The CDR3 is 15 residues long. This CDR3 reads CSVDDLAENYNEQFF. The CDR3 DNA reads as TGCAGCGTTGACGACCTAGCGGAGAACTACAATGAGCAGTTCTTC.

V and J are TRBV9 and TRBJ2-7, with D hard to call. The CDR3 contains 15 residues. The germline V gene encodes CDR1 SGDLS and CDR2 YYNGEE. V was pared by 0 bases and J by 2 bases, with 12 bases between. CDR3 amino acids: CASSVGVDGPYEQYF. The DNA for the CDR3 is TGTGCCAGCAGCGTAGGTGTAGACGGTCCCTACGAGCAGTACTTC.

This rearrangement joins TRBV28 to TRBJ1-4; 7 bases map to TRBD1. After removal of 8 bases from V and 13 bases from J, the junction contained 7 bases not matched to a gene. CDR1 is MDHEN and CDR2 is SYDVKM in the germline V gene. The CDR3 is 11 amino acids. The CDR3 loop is CASGHRGLLFF. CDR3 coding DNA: TGTGCCAGCGGACACAGGGGTCTACTGTTTTTT.

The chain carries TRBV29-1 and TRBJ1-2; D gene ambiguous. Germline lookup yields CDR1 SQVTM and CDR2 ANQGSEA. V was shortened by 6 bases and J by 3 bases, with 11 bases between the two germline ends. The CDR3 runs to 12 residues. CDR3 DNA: TGCAGCGTACGGGAGGACGACTATGGCTACACCTTC. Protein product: CSVREDDYGYTF.

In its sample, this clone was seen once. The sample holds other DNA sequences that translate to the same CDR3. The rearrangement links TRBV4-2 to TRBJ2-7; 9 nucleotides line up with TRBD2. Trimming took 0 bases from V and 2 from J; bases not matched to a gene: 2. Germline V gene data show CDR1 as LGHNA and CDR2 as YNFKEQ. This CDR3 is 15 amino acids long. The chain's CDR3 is CASSQELAGTYEQYF. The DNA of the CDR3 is TGTGCCAGCAGCCAAGAACTAGCGGGTACCTACGAGCAGTACTTC.

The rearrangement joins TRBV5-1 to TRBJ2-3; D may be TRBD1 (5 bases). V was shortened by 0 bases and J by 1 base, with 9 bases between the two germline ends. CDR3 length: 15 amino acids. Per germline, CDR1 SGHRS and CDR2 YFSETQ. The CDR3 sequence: CASSLVQGGTDTQYF. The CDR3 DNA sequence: TGCGCCAGCAGCTTGGTTCAGGGTGGCACAGATACGCAGTATTTT.

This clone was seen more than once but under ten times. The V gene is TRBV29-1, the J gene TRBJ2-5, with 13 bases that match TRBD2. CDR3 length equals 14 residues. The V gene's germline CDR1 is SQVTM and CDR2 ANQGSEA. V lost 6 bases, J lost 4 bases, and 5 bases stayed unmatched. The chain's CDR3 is CSVELAGGGETQYF. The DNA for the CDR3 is TGCAGCGTCGAACTAGCGGGAGGGGGAGAGACCCAGTACTTC. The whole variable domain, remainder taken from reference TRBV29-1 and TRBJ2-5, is SAVISQKPSRDICQRGTSLTIQCQVDSQVTMMFWYRQQPGQSLTLIATANQGSEATYESGFVIDKFPISRPNLTFSTLTVSNMSPEDSSIYLCSVELAGGGETQYFGPGTRLLVL.

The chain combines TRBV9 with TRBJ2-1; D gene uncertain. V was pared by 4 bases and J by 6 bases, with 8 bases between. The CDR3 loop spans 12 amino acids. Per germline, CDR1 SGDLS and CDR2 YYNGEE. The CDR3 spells CASSSWANEQFF. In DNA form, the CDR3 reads TGTGCCAGCAGCTCATGGGCCAATGAGCAGTTCTTC.

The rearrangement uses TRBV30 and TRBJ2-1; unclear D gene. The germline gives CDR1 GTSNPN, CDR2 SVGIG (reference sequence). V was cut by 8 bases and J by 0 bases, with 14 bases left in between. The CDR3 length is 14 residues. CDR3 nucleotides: TGTGCCGGATTCGAGTTATCCTCCTACAATGAGCAGTTCTTC. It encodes CAGFELSSYNEQFF. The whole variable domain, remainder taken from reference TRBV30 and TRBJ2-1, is SQTIHQWPATLVQPVGSPLSLECTVEGTSNPNLYWYRQAAGRGLQLLFYSVGIGQISSEVPQNLSASRPQDRQFILSSKKLLLSDSGFYLCAGFELSSYNEQFFGPGTRLTVL.

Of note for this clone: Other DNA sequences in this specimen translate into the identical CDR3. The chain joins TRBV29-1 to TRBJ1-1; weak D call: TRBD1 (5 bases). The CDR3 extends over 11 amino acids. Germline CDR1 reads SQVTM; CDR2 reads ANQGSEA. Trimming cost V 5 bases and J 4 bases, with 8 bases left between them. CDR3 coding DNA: TGCAGCGTTTCGGGGGGCACTGAAGCTTTCTTT. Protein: CSVSGGTEAFF. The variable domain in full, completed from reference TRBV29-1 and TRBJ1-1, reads SAVISQKPSRDICQRGTSLTIQCQVDSQVTMMFWYRQQPGQSLTLIATANQGSEATYESGFVIDKFPISRPNLTFSTLTVSNMSPEDSSIYLCSVSGGTEAFFGQGTRLTVV.

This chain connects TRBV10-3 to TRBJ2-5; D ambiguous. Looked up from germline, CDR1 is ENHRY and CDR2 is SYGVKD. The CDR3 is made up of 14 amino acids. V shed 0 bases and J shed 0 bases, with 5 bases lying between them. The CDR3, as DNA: TGTGCCATCAGTGAGTCGTTCTACCAAGAGACCCAGTACTTC. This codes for CAISESFYQETQYF.